A single sample gave rise to the 24 T cell receptor beta chains below, sequenced in a study of OX40 agonist ivuxolimab in advanced cancers. The assay was immunoSEQ multiplex PCR, and TCRdb's table has in-frame clones only and misses some. This table has about 10,000 clones, approximately 87% appearing once. Sequenced here: CD4+ or CD8+ T cells sorted from blood, sampled in a trial of the OX40 agonist ivuxolimab. Receptor source: an adult with an advanced solid tumor such as melanoma, head and neck, liver or kidney cancer.

The gene calls are TRBV7-3 and TRBJ2-1, with TRBD1 as a possible D gene (5 bases). Germline V CDR1 and CDR2: SGHTA, FQGTGA. This CDR3 contains 15 residues. V lost 2 bases, J lost 8 bases, and 16 bases lay in between. CDR3 protein: CASSLGPGWGDEQFF. The DNA of the CDR3 is TGTGCCAGCAGCTTAGGTCCGGGCTGGGGCGATGAGCAGTTCTTC. Complete variable domain (other parts from reference TRBV7-3 and TRBJ2-1): GAGVSQTPSNKVTEKGKYVELRCDPISGHTALYWYRQSLGQGPEFLIYFQGTGAADDSGLPNDRFFAVRPEGSVSTLKIQRTERGDSAVYLCASSLGPGWGDEQFFGPGTRLTVL.

This chain connects TRBV9 to TRBJ2-7; D might be TRBD1 (6 bases). Trimming took 2 bases from V and 3 from J, leaving 9 bases between them. In germline, CDR1 is SGDLS, CDR2 YYNGEE. The CDR3 is made up of 13 amino acids. CDR3 DNA sequence: TGTGCCAGCAGCGTCGGGACAAACTACGAGCAGTACTTC. Protein sequence: CASSVGTNYEQYF.

This sequence joins TRBV7-9 and TRBJ2-7; TRBD1 or TRBD2 may be the D gene (5 bases each). Trimming removed 5 bases from V and 3 bases from J, with 17 bases in between. CDR1 is SEHNR and CDR2 is FQNEAQ in the germline V gene (reference sequence). This CDR3 has 15 residues. CDR3: CASSGAGTGNYEQYF. The DNA of the CDR3 is TGTGCCAGCAGCGGCGCCGGGACGGGTAACTACGAGCAGTACTTC.

The chain recombines TRBV19 with TRBJ2-3, with unresolved D. Germline CDR1 reads LNHDA; CDR2 reads SQIVND (reference sequence). The CDR3 totals 15 residues. Trimming removed 10 bases at V and 0 bases at J, with 17 bases between. The CDR3 reads CATSPELTSTDTQYF. Written as DNA, the CDR3 is TGTGCCACTTCCCCGGAGTTAACTAGCACAGATACGCAGTATTTT.

The gene calls are TRBV4-1 and TRBJ2-3; D call uncertain. V gave up 1 base and J gave up 4 bases, with 12 bases separating them. Germline V CDR1 and CDR2: MGHRA, YSYEKL. This CDR3 is 15 amino acids long. DNA for the CDR3: TGCGCCAGCAGCCAAGTACGGCCTTCCGCAGATACGCAGTATTTT. It encodes CASSQVRPSADTQYF.

In its sample, this clone was seen once. This rearrangement joins TRBV7-9 to TRBJ1-2; the D is unclear. Germline V lookup: CDR1 SEHNR, CDR2 FQNEAQ (reference sequence). CDR3 length equals 16 residues. Trimming removed 2 bases at V and 0 bases at J, with 13 bases between. CDR3 amino acids: CASSLLPSSANYGYTF. DNA of the CDR3: TGTGCCAGCAGCTTACTACCCAGTAGTGCTAACTATGGCTACACCTTC.

The chain uses TRBV4-1 and TRBJ2-7; TRBD1 might be the D (5 bases). This CDR3 has 14 residues. Germline CDR1 is MGHRA and CDR2 is YSYEKL. The ends were cut back, 1 base at V and 3 bases at J, with 10 bases in the middle. CDR3: CASSQGQGIYEQYF. In nucleotides, the CDR3 is TGCGCCAGCAGCCAAGGTCAGGGTATCTACGAGCAGTACTTC.

This chain connects TRBV6-1 to TRBJ1-1; D is unclear. The germline V gene has CDR1 MNHNS and CDR2 SASEGT. The CDR3 runs 16 residues. With 2 bases removed from V and 0 bases from J, the gap between germline ends came to 13 bases. CDR3 sequence (DNA): TGTGCCAGCAGTGAATTTTACGGAGAGATGAACACTGAAGCTTTCTTT. This gives the protein CASSEFYGEMNTEAFF.

Details on this clone: This specimen includes other DNA sequences encoding the same CDR3. V and J are TRBV6-4 and TRBJ2-3, with TRBD2 identical over 13 bases. Germline V gives CDR1 MRHNA, CDR2 SNTAGT. J was trimmed by 6 bases and V by 6 bases; bases with no gene match: 9. The CDR3 is 16 residues long. The CDR3 here is CASSPLAGGQTDTQYF. DNA of the CDR3: TGTGCCAGCAGCCCACTAGCGGGGGGGCAAACGGATACGCAGTATTTT.

V usage is TRBV9 and J usage is TRBJ2-5; 10 bases fit TRBD2. The J call may be wrong; the DNA end is better matched by TRBJ2-7. Germline CDR1 is SGDLS and CDR2 is YYNGEE. The CDR3 has 15 residues. In nucleotides, the CDR3 is TGTGCCAGCAGCGTTAGTGGGACTAGCGATAACGAGCAGTACTTC. This sequence encodes CASSVSGTSDNEQYF.

The chain carries TRBV7-9 and TRBJ2-7; TRBD1 matches at 7 bases. The CDR3 has 13 residues. The germline V gene encodes CDR1 SEHNR and CDR2 FQNEAQ (reference sequence). The J segment lost 6 bases and the V segment lost 4 bases, leaving 6 bases of the junction unmatched. The CDR3 bases are TGTGCCAGCAGCTCACAGGGGTCTAGCGAGCAGTACTTC. Translating it yields CASSSQGSSEQYF.

The gene calls are TRBV5-6 and TRBJ1-5; D gene unclear. Germline values: CDR1 SGHDT, CDR2 YYEEEE. This CDR3 comprises 13 residues. The V gene lost 0 bases and the J gene lost 9 bases, with 10 bases spanning the gap. CDR3 amino acids: CASSLGSAGPQHF. The DNA for the CDR3 is TGTGCCAGCAGCTTGGGCTCAGCCGGGCCCCAGCATTTT.

On this clone itself: A junction boundary mismatches the germline segment, possibly from a read error. The rearrangement uses TRBV7-3 and TRBJ2-1, with D possibly matching TRBD2 (5 bases). The length of the CDR3 is 13 residues. In germline, CDR1 is SGHTA, CDR2 FQGTGA. Here the CDR3 reads CASSLIFTADPIF. The CDR3 DNA sequence: TGTGCCAGCAGCTTAATCTTTACAGCGGACCCCATCTTC. The full variable domain, its missing parts supplied by reference TRBV7-3 and TRBJ2-1, is GAGVSQTPSNKVTEKGKYVELRCDPISGHTALYWYRQSLGQGPEFLIYFQGTGAADDSGLPNDRFFAVRPEGSVSTLKIQRTERGDSAVYLCASSLIFTADPIFGPGTRLTVL.

This clone is medium-sized. The chain is built from TRBV5-6 and TRBJ1-2; TRBD1 might be the D (5 bases). The CDR3 extends over 15 amino acids. V lost 1 base, J lost 2 bases, and 12 bases lay in between. CDR1 is SGHDT, CDR2 YYEEEE, per germline. The CDR3 region has the DNA TGTGCCAGCAGCTTGTCCTATGGGGGGAACTATGGCTACACCTTC. Its protein is CASSLSYGGNYGYTF.

The V and J genes are TRBV6-1 and TRBJ2-3; 10 bases line up with TRBD2. Germline V gives CDR1 MNHNS, CDR2 SASEGT. The CDR3 has 14 amino acids. V dropped 2 bases and J dropped 4; count of bases not matched to a gene: 0. The CDR3 nucleotides read TGTGCCAGCAGTGAACTAGCGGGGGCAGATACGCAGTATTTT. Its translation is CASSELAGADTQYF.

The CDR3 region is CASTSSIWDTEAFF. The CDR3 nucleotides read TGTGCCAGCACCTCGTCCATCTGGGACACTGAAGCTTTCTTT. The J gene is TRBJ1-1, the V gene TRBV5-5, with D hard to call. V was trimmed by 6 bases and J by 3 bases, leaving 15 bases between them. Germline CDR1 SGHKS, CDR2 YYEKEE (reference sequence). This CDR3 spans 14 amino acids.

The chain is built from TRBV5-6 and TRBJ1-6; perhaps TRBD1 as D (5 bases). The CDR3 is made up of 14 amino acids. V gave up 2 bases and J gave up 11 bases, with 14 bases separating them. The germline V gene encodes CDR1 SGHDT and CDR2 YYEEEE. The CDR3 here is CASSFGGTRTPLHF. For the CDR3, the DNA is TGTGCCAGCAGCTTCGGGGGGACTAGGACACCCCTCCACTTT. Full variable domain (missing parts from reference TRBV5-6 and TRBJ1-6): DAGVTQSPTHLIKTRGQQVTLRCSPKSGHDTVSWYQQALGQGPQFIFQYYEEEERQRGNFPDRFSGHQFPNYSSELNVNALLLGDSALYLCASSFGGTRTPLHFGNGTRLTVT.

The V and J genes are TRBV5-4 and TRBJ1-2; maybe TRBD1 (6 bases). CDR1 SGHNT and CDR2 YYREEE come from the germline V gene (reference sequence). The CDR3 runs 15 residues. Trimming took off 4 bases at V and 6 bases at J, with 19 bases between the two ends. DNA of the CDR3: TGTGCCAGCAGCCCAATTTACAGAGGGGGGGATGGCTACACCTTC. This gives the protein CASSPIYRGGDGYTF.

V is TRBV2 and J is TRBJ2-7, with D possibly being TRBD1 or TRBD2 (5 bases each). CDR3 size: 14 residues. Trimming removed 7 bases at V and 4 bases at J, with 17 bases between. Per the germline V gene, CDR1 is SNHLY and CDR2 is FYNNEI. CDR3 protein: CASIEGDRSYEQYF. As DNA, the CDR3 is TGTGCCAGCATCGAAGGGGACCGATCTTACGAGCAGTACTTC.

This clone was picked up one time. The chain combines TRBV19 with TRBJ1-5; D gene ambiguous. The germline V gene has CDR1 LNHDA and CDR2 SQIVND (reference sequence). This CDR3 region has 16 residues. Trimming took 2 bases from V and 3 from J, leaving 14 bases between them. Here the CDR3 reads CASSISGGSYNQPQHF. CDR3 DNA sequence: TGTGCCAGTAGTATATCGGGCGGGTCTTACAATCAGCCCCAGCATTTT.

This clone was counted once. The chain recombines TRBV11-3 with TRBJ2-7, with 9 bases fitting TRBD1. The CDR3 extends over 14 amino acids. Germline-derived CDR1 and CDR2 are SGHNT and YENEEA. V dropped 6 bases and J dropped 1; count of bases not matched to a gene: 4. CDR3 in DNA: TGTGCCAGCAGTACCGGACAGGGGTCCTACGAGCAGTACTTC. Protein sequence: CASSTGQGSYEQYF.

The gene calls are TRBV5-1 and TRBJ2-7; 10 positions match TRBD1. Germline CDR1 SGHRS, CDR2 YFSETQ. V dropped 0 bases and J dropped 5; count of bases not matched to a gene: 5. This CDR3 contains 15 residues. CDR3 DNA: TGCGCCAGCAGCTTGGGACAGGGGGCAAGTAACGAGCAGTACTTC. Its protein is CASSLGQGASNEQYF.

The chain links TRBV29-1 to TRBJ1-1; 9 bases are a match to TRBD1. CDR1 and CDR2 (germline): SQVTM, ANQGSEA. The CDR3 has 13 amino acids. V lost 6 bases, J lost 3 bases, and 5 bases stayed unmatched. The CDR3 spells CSVAQGAYTEAFF. The CDR3, as DNA: TGCAGCGTAGCACAGGGGGCGTACACTGAAGCTTTCTTT.

This chain's CDR3 is CASTYTWGGTDTQYF. The CDR3 bases are TGTGCCAGCACCTACACGTGGGGGGGCACAGATACGCAGTATTTT. The chain recombines TRBV11-2 with TRBJ2-3; D is perhaps TRBD2 (6 bases). The germline gives CDR1 SGHAT, CDR2 FQNNGV. V lost 7 bases and J lost 1, with 15 bases in between. This CDR3 contains 15 residues. Supplemented by reference TRBV11-2 and TRBJ2-3, the full variable domain reads EAGVAQSPRYKIIEKRQSVAFWCNPISGHATLYWYQQILGQGPKLLIQFQNNGVVDDSQLPKDRFSAERLKGVDSTLKIQPAKLEDSAVYLCASTYTWGGTDTQYFGPGTRLTVL.